This TCR beta chain was profiled in a study of CD8 T cells in Susac syndrome. About the research overall: Treatment status at blood draw for the Susac syndrome patients was therapy-naive, corticosteroids, or intravenous immunoglobulin alone.

Study observations and caveats: The relatively small number of individuals in the TCR sequencing and HLA analysis was acknowledged by the study. The CD4+ T cell repertoire of patients with Susac syndrome showed no detectable clonal expansion.

In the case of this clonotype: The antigen remains unidentified.

Sequencing of TCR beta, carried out with a high-throughput approach, was applied to CD8+ and CD4+ T cells from the blood. This CDR3 is built from 19 residues. J was trimmed by 0 bases and V by 6 bases; bases with no gene match: 17. A quantity of 0.5 to 1 ug RNA underwent reverse transcription using random hexamers. In TCRdb, the immunoSEQ multiplex PCR reads were re-called with MiXCR into one record per CDR3 protein. This table has 170,000 or so distinct CDR3 sequences, 85% to 95% appearing once. The sequenced sample consisted of CD4+ T cells from PBMCs. V gene TRBV12-3 or TRBV12-4 combines with J gene TRBJ2-1; 7 positions agree with TRBD2. The receptor was isolated from a human donor with Susac syndrome. The DNA for the CDR3 is TGTGCCAGCAGCTTAATATCGTTTGGGGGGGGAAGCTCCTACAATGAGCAGTTCTTC. Its translation: CASSLISFGGGSSYNEQFF.